There are many counts of the clone carrying this T cell receptor (beta chain). The diagnoses drew upon clinical symptoms, serum thyroxine and TRAb, thyroid ultrasound and orbital computed tomography. The data are from a study of T cells in Graves' hyperthyroidism and ophthalmopathy. Amplified TCR beta CDR3 regions derived from RNA transcripts. With the HTBI primer set, the TCR CDR3 went through a first round of RT-PCR. TCRdb re-derived calls from the multiplex PCR reads in MiXCR, one entry per CDR3 protein. The sample includes about 570,000 distinct CDR3 sequences, roughly 50% of them seen just once. After removal of 5 bases from V and 5 bases from J, the junction contained 14 bases not matched to a gene. This CDR3 has 16 residues. The germline CDR1 and CDR2 sequences are SGHAT and FQNNGV.

The sequence came from an adult woman with Graves' disease, either hyperthyroidism or ophthalmopathy (not recorded which). The sample taken for sequencing was peripheral blood or thyroid tissue (not recorded which). The chain uses TRBV11-2 and TRBJ2-5, with 7 positions matching TRBD2. The CDR3 DNA reads as TGTGCCAGCAGCCCAAGACTAGCCCGTGGGGGGGAGACCCAGTACTTC. It codes for CASSPRLARGGETQYF.